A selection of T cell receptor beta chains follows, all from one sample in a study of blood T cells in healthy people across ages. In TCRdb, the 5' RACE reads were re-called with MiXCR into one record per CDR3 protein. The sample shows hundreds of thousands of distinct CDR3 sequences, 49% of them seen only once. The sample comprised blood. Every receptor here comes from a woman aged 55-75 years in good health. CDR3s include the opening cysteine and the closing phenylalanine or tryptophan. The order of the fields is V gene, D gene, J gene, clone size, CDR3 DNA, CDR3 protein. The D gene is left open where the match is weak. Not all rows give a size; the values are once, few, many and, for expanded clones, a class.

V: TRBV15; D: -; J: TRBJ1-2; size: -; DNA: TGTGCCACCAGCAGAGATGGGGACGATTCCTATGGCTACACCTTC; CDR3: CATSRDGDDSYGYTF
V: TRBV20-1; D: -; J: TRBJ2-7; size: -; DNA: TGCAGTGCCATCAGGAGCGGACACGAGCAGTACTTC; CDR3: CSAIRSGHEQYF
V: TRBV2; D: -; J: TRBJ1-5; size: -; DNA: TGTGCCAGCAAGCGGGGCAATCAGCCCCAGCATTTT; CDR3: CASKRGNQPQHF
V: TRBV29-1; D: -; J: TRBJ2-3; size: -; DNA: TGCAGCGTTGAAGTTCTGAGCTGGACTACGAATACGCAGTATTTT; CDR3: CSVEVLSWTTNTQYF
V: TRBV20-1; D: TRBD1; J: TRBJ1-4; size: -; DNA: TGCAGTGCTAGAGCTCAGACAGGGCTTAATGAAAAACTGTTTTTT; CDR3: CSARAQTGLNEKLFF
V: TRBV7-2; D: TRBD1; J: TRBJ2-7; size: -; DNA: TGTGCCAGCAGCGTAGCGGGGACAGGGGTCGAGCAGTACTTC; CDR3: CASSVAGTGVEQYF
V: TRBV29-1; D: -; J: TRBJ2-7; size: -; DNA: TGCAGCGTTAGTGGGTCTCTCTCCTACGAGCAGTACTTC; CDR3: CSVSGSLSYEQYF
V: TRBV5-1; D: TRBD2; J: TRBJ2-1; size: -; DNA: TGCGCCAGCAGCTTGGTCGGTAGCGGGAGCCGTAATGAGCAGTTCTTC; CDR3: CASSLVGSGSRNEQFF
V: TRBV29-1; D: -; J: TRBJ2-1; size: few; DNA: TGCAGCGTTGAGCGAGCACCTGGGGATGAGCAGTTCTTC; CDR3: CSVERAPGDEQFF
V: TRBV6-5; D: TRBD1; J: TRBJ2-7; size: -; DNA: TGTGCCAGCAGTCAGCCCGACAGGGGCTACGAGCAGTACTTC; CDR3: CASSQPDRGYEQYF
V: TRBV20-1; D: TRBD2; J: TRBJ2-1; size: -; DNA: TGCAGTGCTCGCGGGAGGAACTCCTACAATGAGCAGTTCTTC; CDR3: CSARGRNSYNEQFF
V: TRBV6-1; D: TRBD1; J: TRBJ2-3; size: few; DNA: TGTGCCAGCAGCACAGACAGGGGGCTCACAGATACGCAGTATTTT; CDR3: CASSTDRGLTDTQYF
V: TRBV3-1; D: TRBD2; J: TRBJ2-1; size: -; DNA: TGTGCCAGCAGCCATGAAGAGCGGGAGTCCTACAATGAGCAGTTCTTC; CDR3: CASSHEERESYNEQFF
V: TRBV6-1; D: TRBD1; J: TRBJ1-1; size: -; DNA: TGTGCCAGCAGTGAAAAGGGGGCAGGAACCACTGAAGCTTTCTTT; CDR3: CASSEKGAGTTEAFF
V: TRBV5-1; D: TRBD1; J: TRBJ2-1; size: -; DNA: TGCGCCAGCAGCTCCCCCCGGGACAGGGTCGATGAGCAGTTCTTC; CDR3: CASSSPRDRVDEQFF
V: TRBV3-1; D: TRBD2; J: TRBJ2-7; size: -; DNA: TGTGCCAGCAGCCGCCAGCGGGAGGGGAGGTACGAGCAGTACTTC; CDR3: CASSRQREGRYEQYF
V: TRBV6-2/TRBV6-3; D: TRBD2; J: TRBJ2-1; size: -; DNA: TGTGCCAGCAGTTACTCATGGAGCGGGAGTCCCTCTTCCTACAATGAGCAGTTCTTC; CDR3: CASSYSWSGSPSSYNEQFF
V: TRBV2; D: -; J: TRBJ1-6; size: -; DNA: TGTGCCAGCAGTCCCCGGGGGGTCGGCTCACCCCTCCACTTT; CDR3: CASSPRGVGSPLHF
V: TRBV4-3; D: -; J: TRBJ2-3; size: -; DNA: TGCGCCAGCAGCCAAAGCGGTAGCACAGATACGCAGTATTTT; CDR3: CASSQSGSTDTQYF
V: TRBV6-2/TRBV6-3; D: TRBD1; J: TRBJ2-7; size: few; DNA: TGTGCCAGCAGAGAATCCGGGACAGGAACCTACGAGCAGTACTTC; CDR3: CASRESGTGTYEQYF
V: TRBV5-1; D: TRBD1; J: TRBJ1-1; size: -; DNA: TGCGCCAGCAGCTCCCGGGACAGCCGGAACACTGAAGCTTTCTTT; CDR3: CASSSRDSRNTEAFF
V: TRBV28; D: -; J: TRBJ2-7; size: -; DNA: TGTGCCAGCAGTGTAGGGGGGTTTTACGAGCAGTACTTC; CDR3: CASSVGGFYEQYF
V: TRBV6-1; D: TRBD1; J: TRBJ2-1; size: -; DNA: TGTGCCAGCCTGGACAGGGGGCGGTATGAGCAGTTCTTC; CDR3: CASLDRGRYEQFF
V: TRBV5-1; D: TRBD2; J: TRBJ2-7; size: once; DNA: TGCGCCAGCACTACGGGAGGCAAACCCTACGAGCAGTACTTC; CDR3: CASTTGGKPYEQYF
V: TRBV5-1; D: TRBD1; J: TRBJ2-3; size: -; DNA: TGCGCCAGCAGCGCCGGGACAGGGGGCCCAGATACGCAGTATTTT; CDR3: CASSAGTGGPDTQYF
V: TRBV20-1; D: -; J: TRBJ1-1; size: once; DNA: TGCAGTGCTAGAGGCAGGGTATGGAACACTGAAGCTTTCTTT; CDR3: CSARGRVWNTEAFF
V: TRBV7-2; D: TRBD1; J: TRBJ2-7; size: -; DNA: TGTGCCAGCAGCTCTCGTCGAGGGGACAGCTACAATGAGCAGTACTTC; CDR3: CASSSRRGDSYNEQYF
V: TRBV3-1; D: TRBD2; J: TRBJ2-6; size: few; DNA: TGTGCCAGCAGGCTCGGGAGGACTGGGGCCAGCGTCCTGACTTTC; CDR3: CASRLGRTGASVLTF
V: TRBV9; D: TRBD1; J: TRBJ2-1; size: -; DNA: TGTGCCAGCAGCTTACGGACAGGGTTTGCGGTCGAGCAGTTCTTC; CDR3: CASSLRTGFAVEQFF
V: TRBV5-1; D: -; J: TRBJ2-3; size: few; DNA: TGCGCCAGCACCAGGAGAGAAGGCACAGATACGCAGTATTTT; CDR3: CASTRREGTDTQYF
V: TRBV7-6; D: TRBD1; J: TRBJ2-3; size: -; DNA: TGTGCCAGCAGCTTAGCAGGGGGCCTAGCTGCCGATACGCAGTATTTT; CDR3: CASSLAGGLAADTQYF
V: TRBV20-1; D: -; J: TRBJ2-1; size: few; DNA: TGCAGTGCACCTCAGGGTCCCTCAAAAAACAATGAGCAGTTCTTC; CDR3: CSAPQGPSKNNEQFF
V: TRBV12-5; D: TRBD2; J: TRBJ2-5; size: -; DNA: TGTGCTAGTGGTTTCGGACTAGCGGGAGAGGAGACCCAGTACTTC; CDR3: CASGFGLAGEETQYF
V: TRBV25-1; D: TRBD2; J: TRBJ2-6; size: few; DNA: TGTGCCAGCAGTGTTGGGGGGGCTGGGGCCAACGTCCTGACTTTC; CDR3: CASSVGGAGANVLTF
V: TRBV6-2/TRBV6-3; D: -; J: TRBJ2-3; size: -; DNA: TGTGCCAGCAGTTACTCGCGAGATACGCAGTATTTT; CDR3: CASSYSRDTQYF
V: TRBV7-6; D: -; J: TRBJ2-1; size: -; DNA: TGTGCCAGCAGCCTATACAGTCCCAAGCAGTTCTTC; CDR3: CASSLYSPKQFF
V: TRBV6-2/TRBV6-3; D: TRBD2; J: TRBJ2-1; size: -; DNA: TGTGCCAGCAGTCCCGGGACTAGCGGGAGTGAGCAGTTCTTC; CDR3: CASSPGTSGSEQFF
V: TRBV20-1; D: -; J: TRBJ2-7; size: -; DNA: TGCAGTGCTGCCAGTGGCGGGATCATCTACGAGCAGTACTTC; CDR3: CSAASGGIIYEQYF
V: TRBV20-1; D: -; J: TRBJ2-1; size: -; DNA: TGCAGTGCTAGAGATCGAAGTAGCTCCTACAATGAGCAGTTCTTC; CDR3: CSARDRSSSYNEQFF
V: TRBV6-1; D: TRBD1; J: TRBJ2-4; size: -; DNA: TGTGCCAGCAGTGAAGCGAGTTGGACAGGGCAGAAAAACATTCAGTACTTC; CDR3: CASSEASWTGQKNIQYF
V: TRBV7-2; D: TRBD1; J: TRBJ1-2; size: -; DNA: TGTGCCAGCAGCCCGAGGACAGGGGAAAGCTATGGCTACACCTTC; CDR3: CASSPRTGESYGYTF
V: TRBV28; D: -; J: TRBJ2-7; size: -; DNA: TGTGCCAGCAGTTTTCTTCCAACCTACGAGCAGTACTTC; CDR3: CASSFLPTYEQYF
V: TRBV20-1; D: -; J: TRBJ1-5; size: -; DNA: TGCAGTGCTAGGGACGGGACCCAGGGCAATCAGCCCCAGCATTTT; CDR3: CSARDGTQGNQPQHF
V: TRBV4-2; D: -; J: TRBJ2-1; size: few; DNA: TGTGCCAGCAGCCAACTGACTAGTGGGAGTTTCGACAATGAGCAGTTCTTC; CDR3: CASSQLTSGSFDNEQFF
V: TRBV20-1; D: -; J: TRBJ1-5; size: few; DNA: TGCAGTGCTAGAGATCTGAGGGGATCGGGCAATCAGCCCCAGCATTTT; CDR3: CSARDLRGSGNQPQHF
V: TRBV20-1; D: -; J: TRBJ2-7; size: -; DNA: TGCAGTGCGGGGGAGGCGACGGTCTACTCCTACGAGCAGTACTTC; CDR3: CSAGEATVYSYEQYF
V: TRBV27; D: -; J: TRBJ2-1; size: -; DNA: TGTGCCAGCACCCGTGGTGGCGAGCAGTTCTTC; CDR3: CASTRGGEQFF
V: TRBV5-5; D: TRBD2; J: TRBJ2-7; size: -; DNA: TGTGCCAGCAGCTTGACGGTAGCGGGAAAGGGGTTCTACGAGCAGTACTTC; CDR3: CASSLTVAGKGFYEQYF
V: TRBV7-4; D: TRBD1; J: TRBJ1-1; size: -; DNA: TGTGCCAGCAGCTACCAGGGGGAAGGATGGGTGAACACTGAAGCTTTCTTT; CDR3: CASSYQGEGWVNTEAFF
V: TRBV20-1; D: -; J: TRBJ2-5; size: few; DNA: TGCAGTGCTAGAGAACCCCGACTTTACTTACAAGAGACCCAGTACTTC; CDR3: CSAREPRLYLQETQYF
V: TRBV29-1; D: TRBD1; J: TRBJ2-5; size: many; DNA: TGCAGCGTGGGACAGCAAGAGACCCAGTACTTC; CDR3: CSVGQQETQYF
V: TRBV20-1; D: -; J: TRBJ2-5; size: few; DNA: TGCAGTGCTAGAGCACTGACACTCCAAGAGACCCAGTACTTC; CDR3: CSARALTLQETQYF
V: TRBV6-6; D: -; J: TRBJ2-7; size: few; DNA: TGTGCCAGCAGTTACCCCGGACAGCACTACGAGCAGTACTTC; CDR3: CASSYPGQHYEQYF
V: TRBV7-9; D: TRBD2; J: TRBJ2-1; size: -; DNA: TGTGCCAGCACCCTCCGGAGACTAGCGGGAGACGGTGAGCAGTTCTTC; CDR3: CASTLRRLAGDGEQFF
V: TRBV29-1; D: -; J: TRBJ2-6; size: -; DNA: TGCAGCGCCACACTGGGACACCAAAACTCTGGGGCCAACGTCCTGACTTTC; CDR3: CSATLGHQNSGANVLTF